The present T cell receptor (beta chain) was sequenced within a study of Ad26.COV2.S vaccination and SARS-CoV-2 variants. Losses at the gene ends were 0 bases for V and 0 bases for J; bases not matched to a gene: 9. There are 19 residues in the CDR3. CDR1 KGHDR and CDR2 SFDVKD come from the germline V gene. Sequenced by immunoSEQ multiplex PCR; TCRdb stores in-frame clones only, minus some. The table includes hundreds of thousands of clones, 80% to 90% detected once. Treatment noted: roughly 19 received Ad26.COV2.S at low or high dose, single or two shots; about five received placebo; per-sample allocation not given. Sampling was performed 63 days after the first vaccine or placebo injection.

The sequenced sample was peripheral blood, obtained in a trial of Ad26.COV2.S vaccine versus placebo. This receptor was identified in a person between 18 and 59 years old who received the Ad26.COV2.S COVID-19 vaccine or a placebo. The chain recombines TRBV24-1 with TRBJ2-7; TRBD2 matches at 11 bases. Here the CDR3 reads CATSDLPSGGPLFSYEQYF. The CDR3 DNA is TGTGCCACCAGTGATTTGCCTAGCGGGGGGCCCCTCTTCTCCTACGAGCAGTACTTC.